A single sample gave rise to the 18 T cell receptor beta chains below, sequenced in a study of blood T cells in healthy people across ages (dated by TCRdb to about 2015). The library was produced with 5' RACE. The sequencer was an Illumina HiSeq 2500. A second PCR of roughly 6 to 11 cycles was performed with a sample-barcoded 5' primer and a J-beta primer mix. TCRdb reanalyzed the raw reads on its own, using fastp at Q25 for trimming and MiXCR for clone calling, and kept in-frame beta chains. Every entry covers one CDR3 protein and lists the most common genes and DNA from its rows. This sample gives about 1.5 million distinct CDR3 sequences in total; 35% to 45% of them show up just once. Roughly 7.9% of the sample rests with the top ten. Sequencing was carried out using blood. These receptor sequences come from a young woman in good health.

This clonotype was picked up one time. V usage is TRBV14 and J usage is TRBJ2-7; 10 nucleotides align to TRBD1. This CDR3 has 14 residues. After removal of 2 bases from V and 7 bases from J, the junction contained 5 bases not matched to a gene. CDR1 and CDR2 (germline): SGHDN, FVKESK. The CDR3 nucleotides read TGTGCCAGCAGCCAATGGGACAGGGGCCCAGAGCAGTACTTC. It encodes CASSQWDRGPEQYF.

This clonotype has just a few counts. V gene TRBV14 combines with J gene TRBJ2-1, with 7 positions matching TRBD2. Germline V lookup: CDR1 SGHDN, CDR2 FVKESK. J gave up 4 bases and V 4 bases, and 10 bases lay outside the gene matches. The CDR3 loop spans 16 amino acids. The CDR3 bases are TGTGCCAGCAGCCGTCTCGGGGGGAGCGATTACAATGAGCAGTTCTTC. Translation gives CASSRLGGSDYNEQFF.

This clonotype showed up many times. The chain combines TRBV4-1 with TRBJ1-5, with unresolved D. Germline lookup yields CDR1 MGHRA and CDR2 YSYEKL. The V end was cut by 1 base, the J end by 2 bases, with 12 bases between. The CDR3 has 16 amino acids. DNA for the CDR3: TGCGCCAGCAGCCAAGGGTCAGTTCTTGGCAATCAGCCCCAGCATTTT. Its translation is CASSQGSVLGNQPQHF.

V is TRBV5-1 and J is TRBJ2-7, with TRBD2 matching over 8 bases. The CDR3 totals 18 residues. Trimming took 0 bases from V and 7 from J; bases not matched to a gene: 18. Germline CDR1 is SGHRS and CDR2 is YFSETQ. This CDR3 reads CASSLVLAGVSSYNEQYF. CDR3 nucleotides: TGCGCCAGCAGCTTGGTCCTAGCGGGCGTCAGCTCCTACAATGAGCAGTACTTC. Using reference TRBV5-1 and TRBJ2-7 for the parts outside the CDR3, the full variable domain is KAGVTQTPRYLIKTRGQQVTLSCSPISGHRSVSWYQQTPGQGLQFLFEYFSETQRNKGNFPGRFSGRQFSNSRSEMNVSTLELGDSALYLCASSLVLAGVSSYNEQYFGPGTRLTVT.

The V and J genes are TRBV27 and TRBJ2-7; 9 positions match TRBD1. The V gene end was trimmed by 4 bases and the J gene end by 4 bases; junction bases not matched to a gene: 11. The CDR3 length is 16 residues. Germline V CDR1 and CDR2: MNHEY, SMNVEV (reference sequence). The CDR3 region has the DNA TGTGCCAGCAGTTCGGGACAGGGCCGTGGGGCTTACGAGCAGTACTTC. It encodes CASSSGQGRGAYEQYF.

This clonotype showed up just a few times. The V gene is TRBV20-1, the J gene TRBJ2-1; D gene unclear. In germline, CDR1 is DFQATT, CDR2 SNEGSKA (reference sequence). Deletions cut 3 bases from V and 10 bases from J, with 13 bases between. The CDR3 extends over 12 amino acids. The DNA for the CDR3 is TGCAGTGCTAGTGGCTGGGGTTACGAGCAGTTCTTC. Its translation: CSASGWGYEQFF.

There are a few counts of this clonotype. The genes are TRBV10-3 and TRBJ2-3, with 11 nucleotides matching TRBD2. The germline V gene encodes CDR1 ENHRY and CDR2 SYGVKD. Trimming cost V 3 bases and J 0 bases; bases outside gene matches: 5. CDR3 length equals 17 residues. The chain's CDR3 is CAISDASGGTSTDTQYF. CDR3 coding DNA: TGTGCCATCAGTGACGCTAGCGGGGGGACTAGCACAGATACGCAGTATTTT.

This clonotype was seen a few times. The rearrangement joins TRBV10-3 to TRBJ2-5; tentatively, D is TRBD1 (5 bases). The CDR3 totals 15 residues. The V end lost 8 bases, the J end lost 3 bases, and 19 bases lay between the germline ends. The germline CDR1 and CDR2 sequences are ENHRY and SYGVKD. CDR3 residues: CAISKSWGGEETQYF. The CDR3 bases are TGTGCCATCTCAAAAAGCTGGGGCGGAGAAGAGACCCAGTACTTC.

Only a few counts were recorded for this clonotype. V and J are TRBV27 and TRBJ2-1; the D gene could be TRBD1 or TRBD2 (5 bases each). The CDR3 runs 15 residues. Germline CDR1 and CDR2: MNHEY and SMNVEV (reference sequence). The V end was cut by 8 bases, the J end by 8 bases, with 22 bases between. In DNA, the CDR3 is TGTGCCAGCGGCATACTAGGGGAAGCTTTCGATGAGCAGTTCTTC. Amino acid sequence: CASGILGEAFDEQFF.

This clonotype was counted a few times. This chain uses TRBV9 with TRBJ2-7; possible D gene TRBD1, 6 bases. V dropped 3 bases and J dropped 4 bases, with 14 bases sitting between them. Per germline, CDR1 SGDLS and CDR2 YYNGEE. This CDR3 has 14 amino acids. The CDR3 protein is CASSGPGQTYEQYF. DNA of the CDR3: TGTGCCAGCAGCGGACCGGGACAAACTTACGAGCAGTACTTC.

J is TRBJ2-3 and V is TRBV29-1; D is uncertain. This CDR3 has 13 amino acids. Germline V CDR1 and CDR2: SQVTM, ANQGSEA. Trimming pared 4 bases from V and 2 bases from J, leaving 10 bases between. The CDR3 protein is CSVVGINTDTQYF. The DNA of the CDR3 is TGCAGCGTTGTAGGAATCAACACAGATACGCAGTATTTT.

The chain recombines TRBV25-1 with TRBJ2-3, with a weak D call TRBD2 (6 bases). The CDR3 is made up of 14 amino acids. V lost 10 bases and J lost 3, with 17 bases in between. Germline assignment: CDR1 MGHDK and CDR2 SYGVNS. CDR3 loop: CATQLVGGTDTQYF. CDR3 bases: TGTGCCACCCAACTAGTGGGAGGAACAGATACGCAGTATTTT.

The chain employs TRBV28 and TRBJ2-1; no reliable D call. The CDR3 runs 15 residues. Trimming took 1 base from V and 6 from J, leaving 13 bases between them. CDR1 is MDHEN and CDR2 is SYDVKM in the germline V gene. Here the CDR3 reads CASSLSGPLGNEQFF. For the CDR3, the DNA is TGTGCCAGCAGTTTATCGGGCCCTCTGGGCAATGAGCAGTTCTTC. The full variable domain, completed using reference TRBV28 and TRBJ2-1, is DVKVTQSSRYLVKRTGEKVFLECVQDMDHENMFWYRQDPGLGLRLIYFSYDVKMKEKGDIPEGYSVSREKKERFSLILESASTNQTSMYLCASSLSGPLGNEQFFGPGTRLTVL.

V usage is TRBV6-1 and J usage is TRBJ2-5; unclear D gene. CDR1 and CDR2 from the germline V gene are MNHNS and SASEGT. Trimming took off 4 bases at V and 2 bases at J, with 11 bases between the two ends. The length of the CDR3 is 14 residues. The CDR3 sequence is CASSVDPVQETQYF. The CDR3 region has the DNA TGTGCCAGCAGTGTAGATCCAGTGCAAGAGACCCAGTACTTC.

This clonotype has a handful of counts. The V call is TRBV7-9, the J call TRBJ2-7; D gene ambiguous. Trimming took off 3 bases at V and 6 bases at J, with 21 bases between the two ends. The CDR3 consists of 16 residues. Germline-derived CDR1 and CDR2 are SEHNR and FQNEAQ (reference sequence). The DNA for the CDR3 is TGTGCCAGCAGCTTCAACGGACCCTCGAGGTTTGGCGAGCAGTACTTC. This translates into CASSFNGPSRFGEQYF.

This clonotype was observed a few times. V and J are TRBV20-1 and TRBJ2-7; TRBD2 matches 9 bases. CDR3 length: 15 amino acids. After removal of 1 base from V and 0 bases from J, the junction contained 4 bases not matched to a gene. Germline V gives CDR1 DFQATT, CDR2 SNEGSKA (reference sequence). The CDR3: CSARGSGGSSYEQYF. The CDR3 DNA is TGCAGTGCTAGAGGCAGCGGGGGGAGCTCCTACGAGCAGTACTTC.

The table lists this clonotype with a few counts. V and J are TRBV2 and TRBJ1-2, with 9 bases matching TRBD1. Germline V lookup: CDR1 SNHLY, CDR2 FYNNEI. The CDR3 runs 14 residues. V shed 5 bases and J 6 bases; nucleotides not matched to a gene: 7. CDR3 in amino acids: CASSLPGTGNGYTF. CDR3 in DNA: TGTGCCAGCAGTCTCCCCGGGACAGGGAATGGCTACACCTTC.

The rearrangement joins TRBV15 to TRBJ2-7; D not resolved. CDR3 length equals 14 residues. Germline CDR1 LNHNV, CDR2 YYDKDF (reference sequence). Trimming stripped 1 base from V and 4 bases from J, with 11 bases between. CDR3 DNA sequence: TGTGCCACCAGCAGAGCCGAAGCAACATACGAGCAGTACTTC. Protein: CATSRAEATYEQYF.